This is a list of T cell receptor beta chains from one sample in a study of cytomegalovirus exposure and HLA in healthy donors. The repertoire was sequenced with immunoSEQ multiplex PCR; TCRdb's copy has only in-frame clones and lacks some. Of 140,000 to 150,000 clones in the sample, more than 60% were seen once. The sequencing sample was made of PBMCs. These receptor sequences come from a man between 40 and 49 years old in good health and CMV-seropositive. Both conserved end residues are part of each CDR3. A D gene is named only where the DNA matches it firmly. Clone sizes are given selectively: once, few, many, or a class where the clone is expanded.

TGTGCCAGTACCAGAGGACAGGGGAATTCACCCCTCCACTTT CASTRGQGNSPLHF TRBJ1-6 . TRBD1 14 TRBV19
TGTGCCAGCAGCTTAGGGGCCAGGGCGAACACTGAAGCTTTCTTT CASSLGARANTEAFF TRBJ1-1 . . 15 TRBV7-9
TGTGCCAGCTCACCGACGGGATGGGACAATGAGCAGTTCTTC CASSPTGWDNEQFF TRBJ2-1 few . 14 TRBV18
TGCGCCAGCAGCCCCGGGGGGCCCCTGAACACCGGGGAGCTGTTTTTT CASSPGGPLNTGELFF TRBJ2-2 . . 16 TRBV5-1
TGTGCCAGCAGTGAAACCCTCGGCAGTGGCGGCACTGAAGCTTTCTTT CASSETLGSGGTEAFF TRBJ1-1 few . 16 TRBV25-1
TGCAGTGCTCTGGGGGCGCCCTTATACTTC CSALGAPLYF TRBJ2-7 . . 10 TRBV20-1
TGTGCCAGCAGCTCTTACGCAGGGGTCCGACAAGAGACCCAGTACTTC CASSSYAGVRQETQYF TRBJ2-5 . . 16 TRBV7-9
TGCGCCAGCAGCCCCCTCGGCGGGAGGGTAACCTACAATGAGCAGTTCTTC CASSPLGGRVTYNEQFF TRBJ2-1 . TRBD2 17 TRBV5-1
TGTGCCAGCAGCTCTACCTACACCGGGGAGCTGTTTTTT CASSSTYTGELFF TRBJ2-2 . . 13 TRBV7-2
TGTGCCAGCAGCGCGAGCGTAAGGGGGCCCCTTTCAGAGACCCAGTACTTC CASSASVRGPLSETQYF TRBJ2-5 . TRBD1 17 TRBV11-2
TGTGCCAGCAGCTTAGCTAGCCCCGGCACAGATACGCAGTATTTT CASSLASPGTDTQYF TRBJ2-3 . . 15 TRBV7-2
TGTGCCTGGAGTGTACGAGACAGGGAGTCCGGGGAGCTGTTTTTT CAWSVRDRESGELFF TRBJ2-2 . TRBD1 15 TRBV30
TGTGCCAGCAGCTTAGGGACAGGGGACTATGGCTACACCTTC CASSLGTGDYGYTF TRBJ1-2 . TRBD1 14 TRBV7-6
TGTGCCAGCAGAGTCGGGGAGAACACCGGGGAGCTGCTTTTT CASRVGENTGELLF TRBJ2-2 . . 14 TRBV9
TGTGCCAGCACCAGGACTGCTGCCCGGGACGAGCAGTACTTC CASTRTAARDEQYF TRBJ2-7 few . 14 TRBV6-1
TGTGCCAGCAGTTACCAGCGGGAGAGTCACGAGCAGTACTTC CASSYQRESHEQYF TRBJ2-7 few TRBD2 14 TRBV6-6
TGTGCCAGCAGTAACACAGGGGGGGAGCAGTACTTC CASSNTGGEQYF TRBJ2-7 . TRBD1 12 TRBV7-9
TGTGCCAGCAGTTACGAGTCGAGGGGGGCCAACGTCCTGACTTTC CASSYESRGANVLTF TRBJ2-6 few . 15 TRBV6-6
TGCGCCAGCAGCCTCGGGGGAGCGGGAGGGTACAATGAGCAGTTCTTC CASSLGGAGGYNEQFF TRBJ2-1 . TRBD2 16 TRBV4-1
TGTGCCAGCAGCCTGACAGGGGTGACAGATACGCAGTATTTT CASSLTGVTDTQYF TRBJ2-3 once TRBD1 14 TRBV5-6
TGTGCCAGCAGCCCACCGGGACAGGGGATCTCTGGGGCCAACGTCCTGACTTTC CASSPPGQGISGANVLTF TRBJ2-6 . TRBD1 18 TRBV5-4
TGCAGCGTTGGTCCCGCAGGGACAGCCGGTGGGAGAGACTTC CSVGPAGTAGGRDF TRBJ2-7 . TRBD1 14 TRBV29-1
TGTGCCAGTTCTAAACAGGCTGGGAATCAGCCCCAGCATTTT CASSKQAGNQPQHF TRBJ1-5 . . 14 TRBV19
TGTGCCAGCAGCTCGGGACTAACCTCCTACAATGAGCAGTTCTTC CASSSGLTSYNEQFF TRBJ2-1 . TRBD2 15 TRBV7-9
TGCAGCGGGAGACAGGGAACAGATGAAGCTTTCTTT CSGRQGTDEAFF TRBJ1-1 once TRBD1 12 TRBV29-1
TGTGCCAGCTCCCGACCAGGATTTCCCTACGAGCAGTACTTC CASSRPGFPYEQYF TRBJ2-7 . . 14 TRBV18
TGTGCCAGCTCACCATCGGGAGGGCTGTCGTTCTTC CASSPSGGLSFF TRBJ2-1 . TRBD2 12 TRBV18
TGTGCCAGCAGCCAGCGGGACAGGGGCAATCAGCCCCAGCATTTT CASSQRDRGNQPQHF TRBJ1-5 . TRBD1 15 TRBV4-2
TGTGCCAGCAGCCAAAGCGGGACAGGGGGCCCGGAGACCCAGTACTTC CASSQSGTGGPETQYF TRBJ2-5 . TRBD1 16 TRBV7-2
TGTGCCAGCAGTTACTCGGTTCGGGAATCACCCCTCCACTTT CASSYSVRESPLHF TRBJ1-6 . . 14 TRBV6-5
TGTGCCAGCTCGGACCAAACACAGGGGGAAGGCTACACCTTC CASSDQTQGEGYTF TRBJ1-2 . TRBD1 14 TRBV18
TGTGCCAGCAGTGCCACCGGGACACGTTATGGCTACACCTTC CASSATGTRYGYTF TRBJ1-2 . . 14 TRBV25-1
TGTGCCAGCAGCCAATCGGGGGAGACCCAGTACTTC CASSQSGETQYF TRBJ2-5 . . 12 TRBV7-9
TGTGCCAGCAGTGCAGGGGCTTCAGGACGGGATACGCAGTATTTT CASSAGASGRDTQYF TRBJ2-3 . . 15 TRBV6-1
TGCGCCAGCAGCCAAGATGGAACAGGGTACAATGAGCAGTTCTTC CASSQDGTGYNEQFF TRBJ2-1 . . 15 TRBV4-3
TGTGCCAGTAGTAAGAGCGGGACTAACACCGGGGAGCTGTTTTTT CASSKSGTNTGELFF TRBJ2-2 . TRBD2 15 TRBV19
TGTGCCAGCAGTGAAGGACAGGGGTACAATGAGCAGTTCTTC CASSEGQGYNEQFF TRBJ2-1 . TRBD1 14 TRBV6-1
TGCGCCAGCAGTTTCAGGACAGGGGACACCGGGGAGCTGTTTTTT CASSFRTGDTGELFF TRBJ2-2 . TRBD1 15 TRBV28
TGTGCCAGCAGCGTAGGCCTAGCGGGGGGGTACGAGCAGTACTTC CASSVGLAGGYEQYF TRBJ2-7 . TRBD2 15 TRBV9
TGTGCCAGCAGCTCCCGATCAGGGAATAAGCATTTT CASSSRSGNKHF TRBJ1-5 . . 12 TRBV7-9
TGTGCCAGCAGCTTTCTTCCGGGACTAGCGGGGCCGAACACCGGGGAGCTGTTTTTT CASSFLPGLAGPNTGELFF TRBJ2-2 . TRBD2 19 TRBV5-5
TGCGCCAGCAGCTTAGGGGCCGGGGAGCTGTTTTTT CASSLGAGELFF TRBJ2-2 . . 12 TRBV5-1
TGTGCCAGCAGTTCGTCCGGGACAGGGGTCGGAGCAGATACGCAGTATTTT CASSSSGTGVGADTQYF TRBJ2-3 . TRBD1 17 TRBV27
TGTGCCAGCAGCTACGGGGGGGGGAATGAGCAGTTCTTC CASSYGGGNEQFF TRBJ2-1 . . 13 TRBV21-1
TGTGCCAGCAGCTTGGAGGCGGCAGAGACCCAGTACTTC CASSLEAAETQYF TRBJ2-5 . . 13 TRBV5-4
TGTGCGGAATGGGGCAAGGGCACAGATACGCAGTATTTT CAEWGKGTDTQYF TRBJ2-3 . . 13 TRBV6-8
TGTGCCAGCAGCGTTGGGACAGCCTATCAGCCCCAGCATTTT CASSVGTAYQPQHF TRBJ1-5 few TRBD1 14 TRBV7-3
TGTGCCAGCAGTTCACTACCCCTTGCGGGAAGCGAGCAGTACTTC CASSSLPLAGSEQYF TRBJ2-7 . . 15 TRBV28